This passage covers 7 T cell receptor beta chains from one sample sequenced in a study of blood T cell repertoires in COVID-19. The assay was immunoSEQ multiplex PCR, and TCRdb's table has in-frame clones only and misses some. This sample has 150,000 or so clones, with around 80% found just once. The sample comprised PBMCs or T cells enriched from blood (not recorded which). These receptors were collected from an older woman who had recovered from COVID-19.

The chain recombines TRBV9 with TRBJ1-6, with no clear D. The ends were cut back, 3 bases at V and 9 bases at J, with 13 bases in the middle. There are 14 residues in the CDR3. Germline-derived CDR1 and CDR2 are SGDLS and YYNGEE. This chain's CDR3 is CASSAQSSGSPLHF. CDR3 sequence (DNA): TGTGCCAGCAGCGCTCAGTCGTCTGGTTCACCCCTCCACTTT.

Remarks on this clone: One end of the junction is discordant with germline, which a read error may explain. The chain employs TRBV25-1 and TRBJ1-3; a weak D match, TRBD1 (5 bases). The germline gives CDR1 MGHDK, CDR2 SYGVNS. The CDR3 sequence is 11 residues long. For the CDR3, the DNA is TGTGCCAGCAGTGAATCACAGGTGGAATACTTT. It is translated as CASSESQVEYF.

V usage is TRBV10-2 and J usage is TRBJ1-3; 10 bases align to TRBD1. Germline V lookup: CDR1 WSHSY, CDR2 SAAADI. V was clipped by 1 base and J by 4 bases; unmatched bases: 10. The CDR3 is 18 residues long. CDR3 sequence reads: CASSEFSGDRGPGNTIYF. For the CDR3, the DNA is TGCGCCAGCAGTGAGTTTTCTGGAGACAGGGGGCCGGGAAACACCATATATTTT.

V usage is TRBV3-1 (or the pseudogene TRBV3-2) and J usage is TRBJ1-4; the D gene is possibly TRBD1 (5 bases). The CDR3 totals 15 residues. V lost 8 bases to trimming and J lost 7 bases, with 20 bases between them. Germline V gives CDR1 LGHDT, CDR2 YNNKEL (reference sequence). CDR3 nucleotides: TGTGCCAGCCTCTACCGTGGGGGGGGAAGTGAAAAACTGTTTTTT. Its protein product is CASLYRGGGSEKLFF.

This chain connects TRBV5-4 to TRBJ1-2, with a tentative D call TRBD1 (5 bases). V was shortened by 2 bases and J by 10 bases, with 9 bases between the two germline ends. The CDR3 contains 11 residues. Germline V gene sequence: CDR1 SGHNT, CDR2 YYREEE (reference sequence). CDR3 region: CASSFQGPYTF. The CDR3 DNA follows: TGTGCCAGCAGCTTTCAGGGCCCCTACACCTTC.

CDR3 in amino acids: CASNQDRGTNTGELFF. CDR3 DNA sequence: TGTGCCAGCAACCAAGACAGGGGGACGAACACCGGGGAGCTGTTTTTT. The chain couples TRBV2 to TRBJ2-2; 9 positions agree with TRBD1. CDR3 length: 16 amino acids. J lost 0 bases, V lost 7 bases, and 6 bases had no gene match. Germline V gives CDR1 SNHLY, CDR2 FYNNEI. Using reference TRBV2 and TRBJ2-2 for the parts outside the CDR3, the full variable domain is EPEVTQTPSHQVTQMGQEVILRCVPISNHLYFYWYRQILGQKVEFLVSFYNNEISEKSEIFDDQFSVERPDGSNFTLKIRSTKLEDSAMYFCASNQDRGTNTGELFFGEGSRLTVL.

V and J are TRBV11-2 and TRBJ2-1; D ambiguous. Germline values: CDR1 SGHAT, CDR2 FQNNGV. Trimming cost V 5 bases and J 7 bases, with 6 bases left between them. The CDR3 spans 11 residues. The CDR3 DNA is TGTGCCAGCAGCCGGTTGAATGAGCAGTTCTTC. This translates into CASSRLNEQFF.